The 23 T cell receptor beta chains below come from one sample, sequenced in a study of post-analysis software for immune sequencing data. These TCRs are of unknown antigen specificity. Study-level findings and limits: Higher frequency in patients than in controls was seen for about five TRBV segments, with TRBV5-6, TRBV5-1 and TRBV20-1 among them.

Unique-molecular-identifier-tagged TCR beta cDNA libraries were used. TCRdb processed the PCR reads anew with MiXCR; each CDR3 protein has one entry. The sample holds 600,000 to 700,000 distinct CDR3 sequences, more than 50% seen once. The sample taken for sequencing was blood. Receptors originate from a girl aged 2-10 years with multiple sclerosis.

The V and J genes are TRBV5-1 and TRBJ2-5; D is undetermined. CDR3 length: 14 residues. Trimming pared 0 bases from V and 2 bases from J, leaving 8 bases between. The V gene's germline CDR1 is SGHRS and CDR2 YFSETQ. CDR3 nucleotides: TGCGCCAGCAGCTTGGTGCCAGCACAAGAGACCCAGTACTTC. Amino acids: CASSLVPAQETQYF.

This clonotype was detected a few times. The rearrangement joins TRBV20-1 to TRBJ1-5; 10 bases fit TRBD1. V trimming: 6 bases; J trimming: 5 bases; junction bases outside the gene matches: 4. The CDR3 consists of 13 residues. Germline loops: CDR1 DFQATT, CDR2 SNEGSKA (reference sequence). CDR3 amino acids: CSANGQGDQPQHF. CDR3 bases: TGCAGTGCCAATGGACAGGGGGATCAGCCCCAGCATTTT.

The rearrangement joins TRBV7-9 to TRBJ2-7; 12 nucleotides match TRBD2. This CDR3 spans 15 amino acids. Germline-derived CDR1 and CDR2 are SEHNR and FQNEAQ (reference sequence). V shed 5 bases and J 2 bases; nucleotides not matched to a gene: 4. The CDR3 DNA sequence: TGTGCCAGCAGCCCTAGCGGGAGGGCCACCTACGAGCAGTACTTC. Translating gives CASSPSGRATYEQYF.

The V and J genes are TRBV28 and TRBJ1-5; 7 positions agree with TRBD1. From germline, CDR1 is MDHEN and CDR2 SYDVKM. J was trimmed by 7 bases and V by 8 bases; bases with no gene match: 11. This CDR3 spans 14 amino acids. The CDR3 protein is CASGLTGLRQPQHF. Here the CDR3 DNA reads TGTGCCAGCGGCCTGACAGGGCTGAGACAGCCCCAGCATTTT. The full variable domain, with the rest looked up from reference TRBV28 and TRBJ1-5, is DVKVTQSSRYLVKRTGEKVFLECVQDMDHENMFWYRQDPGLGLRLIYFSYDVKMKEKGDIPEGYSVSREKKERFSLILESASTNQTSMYLCASGLTGLRQPQHFGDGTRLSIL.

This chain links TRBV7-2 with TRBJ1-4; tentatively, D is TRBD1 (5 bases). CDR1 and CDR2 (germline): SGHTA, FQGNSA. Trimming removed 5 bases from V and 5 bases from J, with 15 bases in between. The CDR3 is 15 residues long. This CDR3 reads CASSPRGSPNEKLFF. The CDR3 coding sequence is TGTGCCAGCAGCCCACGGGGGAGTCCCAATGAAAAACTGTTTTTT.

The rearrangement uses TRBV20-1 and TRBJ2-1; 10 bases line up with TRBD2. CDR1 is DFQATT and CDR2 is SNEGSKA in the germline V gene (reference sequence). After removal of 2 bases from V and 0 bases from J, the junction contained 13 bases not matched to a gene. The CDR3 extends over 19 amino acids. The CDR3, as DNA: TGCAGTGCTAGATTGGGGGCTAGCGGGAGATTGAGCTCCTACAATGAGCAGTTCTTC. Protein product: CSARLGASGRLSSYNEQFF.

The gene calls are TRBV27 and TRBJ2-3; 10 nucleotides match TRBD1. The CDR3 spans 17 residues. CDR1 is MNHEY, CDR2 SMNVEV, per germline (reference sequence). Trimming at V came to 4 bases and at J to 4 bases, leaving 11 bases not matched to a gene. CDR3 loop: CASSSLSGTGVADTQYF. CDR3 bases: TGTGCCAGCAGTTCGCTCTCCGGGACAGGGGTGGCAGATACGCAGTATTTT.

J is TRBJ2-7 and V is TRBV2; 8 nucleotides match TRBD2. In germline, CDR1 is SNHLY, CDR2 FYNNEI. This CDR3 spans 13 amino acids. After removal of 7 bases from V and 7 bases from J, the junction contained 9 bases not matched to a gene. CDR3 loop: CASKVAGGQEQYF. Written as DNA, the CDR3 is TGTGCCAGCAAGGTCGCGGGGGGTCAGGAGCAGTACTTC.

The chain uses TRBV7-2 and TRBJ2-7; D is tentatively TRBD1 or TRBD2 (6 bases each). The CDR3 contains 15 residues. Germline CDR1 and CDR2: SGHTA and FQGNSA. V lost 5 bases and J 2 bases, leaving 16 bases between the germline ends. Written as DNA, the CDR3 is TGTGCCAGCAGCCCGTCGGGGGCTGGTACCTACGAGCAGTACTTC. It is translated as CASSPSGAGTYEQYF.

The CDR3 loop reads CASSYRHRGRQETQYF. CDR3 coding DNA: TGTGCCAGCAGTTACCGTCACAGGGGCCGCCAAGAGACCCAGTACTTC. The chain combines TRBV6-5 with TRBJ2-5, with TRBD1 identical over 7 bases. The CDR3 loop spans 16 amino acids. With V trimmed by 2 bases and J by 1 base, 7 bases remained unmatched. CDR1 and CDR2 from the germline V gene are MNHEY and SVGAGI.

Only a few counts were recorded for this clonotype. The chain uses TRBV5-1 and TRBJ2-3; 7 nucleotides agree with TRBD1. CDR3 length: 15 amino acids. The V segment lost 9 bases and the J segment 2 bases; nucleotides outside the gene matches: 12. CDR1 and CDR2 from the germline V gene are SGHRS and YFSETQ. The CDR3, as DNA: TGCGCCACCGCTCAGACAGGGACCTACACAGATACGCAGTATTTT. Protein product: CATAQTGTYTDTQYF.

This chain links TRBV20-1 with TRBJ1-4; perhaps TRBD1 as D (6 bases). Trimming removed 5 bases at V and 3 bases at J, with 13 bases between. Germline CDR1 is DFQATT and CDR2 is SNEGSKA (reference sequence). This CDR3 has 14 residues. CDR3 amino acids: CSAWHRAPNEKLFF. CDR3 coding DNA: TGCAGTGCTTGGCACAGGGCCCCTAATGAAAAACTGTTTTTT.

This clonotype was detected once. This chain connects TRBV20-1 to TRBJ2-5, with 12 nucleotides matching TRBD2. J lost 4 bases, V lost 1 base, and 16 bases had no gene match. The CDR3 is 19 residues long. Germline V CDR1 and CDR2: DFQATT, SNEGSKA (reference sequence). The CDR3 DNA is TGCAGTGCTAGAGCTTCCACTTCCCTAGCGGGGGGGCCTTTAGAGACCCAGTACTTC. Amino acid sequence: CSARASTSLAGGPLETQYF.

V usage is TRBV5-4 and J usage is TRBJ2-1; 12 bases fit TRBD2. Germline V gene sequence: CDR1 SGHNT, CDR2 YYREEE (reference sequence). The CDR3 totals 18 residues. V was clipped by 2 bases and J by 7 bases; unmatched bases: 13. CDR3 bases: TGTGCCAGCAGCTTCGGGCTAGCGGGAGGGCCCGAGTCAAATGAGCAGTTCTTC. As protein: CASSFGLAGGPESNEQFF.

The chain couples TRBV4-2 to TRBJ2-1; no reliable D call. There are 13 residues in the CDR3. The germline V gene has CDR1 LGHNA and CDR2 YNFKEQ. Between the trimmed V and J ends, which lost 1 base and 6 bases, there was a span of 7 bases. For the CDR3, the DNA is TGTGCCAGCAGCCAAGCCCCACTCAATGAGCAGTTCTTC. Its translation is CASSQAPLNEQFF.

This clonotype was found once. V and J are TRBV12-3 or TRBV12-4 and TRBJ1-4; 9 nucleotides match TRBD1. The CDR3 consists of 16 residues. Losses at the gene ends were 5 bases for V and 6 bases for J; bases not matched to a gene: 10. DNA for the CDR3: TGTGCCAGCAGTGGCCCCCGGGACAGGGACGATGAAAAACTGTTTTTT. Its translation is CASSGPRDRDDEKLFF.

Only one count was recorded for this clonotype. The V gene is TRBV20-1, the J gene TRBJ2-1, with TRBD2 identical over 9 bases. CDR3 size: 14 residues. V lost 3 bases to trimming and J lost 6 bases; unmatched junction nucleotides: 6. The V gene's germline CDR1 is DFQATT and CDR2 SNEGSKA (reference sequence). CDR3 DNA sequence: TGCAGTGCTAGTAGTAGCGGGAGTCCCAATGAGCAGTTCTTC. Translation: CSASSSGSPNEQFF.

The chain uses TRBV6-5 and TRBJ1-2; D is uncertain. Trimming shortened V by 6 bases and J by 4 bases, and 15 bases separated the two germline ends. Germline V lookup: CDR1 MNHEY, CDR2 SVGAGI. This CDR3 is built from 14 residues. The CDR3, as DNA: TGTGCCAGCAGGTCCCAAGGGATCGTCTATGGCTACACCTTC. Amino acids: CASRSQGIVYGYTF.

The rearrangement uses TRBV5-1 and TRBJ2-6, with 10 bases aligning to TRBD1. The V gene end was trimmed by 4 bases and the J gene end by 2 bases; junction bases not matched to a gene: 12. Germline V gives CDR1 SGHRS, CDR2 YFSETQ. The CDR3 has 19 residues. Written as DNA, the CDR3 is TGCGCCAGCAGCGCTCCCTCGACAGGGGGCGCCCCTGGGGCCAACGTCCTGACTTTC. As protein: CASSAPSTGGAPGANVLTF.

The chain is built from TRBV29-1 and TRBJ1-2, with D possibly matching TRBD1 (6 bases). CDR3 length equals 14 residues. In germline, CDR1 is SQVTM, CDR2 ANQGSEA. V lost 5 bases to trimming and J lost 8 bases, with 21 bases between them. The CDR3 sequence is CSVRNQDRVSGYTF. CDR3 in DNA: TGCAGCGTTAGAAACCAGGACAGAGTCAGCGGCTACACCTTC.

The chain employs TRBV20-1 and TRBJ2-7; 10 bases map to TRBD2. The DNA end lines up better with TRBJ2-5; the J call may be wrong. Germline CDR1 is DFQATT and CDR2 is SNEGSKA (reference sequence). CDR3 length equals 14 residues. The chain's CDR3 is CSARGLAGVETQYF. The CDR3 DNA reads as TGCAGTGCTAGGGGGCTAGCGGGAGTAGAGACCCAGTACTTC.

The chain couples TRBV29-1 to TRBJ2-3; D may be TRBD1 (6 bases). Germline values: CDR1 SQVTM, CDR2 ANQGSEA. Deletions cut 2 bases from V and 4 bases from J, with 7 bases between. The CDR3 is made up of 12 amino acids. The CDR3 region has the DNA TGCAGCGTTGAAAAGGGGGCAGATACGCAGTATTTT. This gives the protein CSVEKGADTQYF.

For the CDR3, the DNA is TGTGCCAGCAGTGAGGAACTGCGGGGGGTCTACAATGAGCAGTTCTTC. As protein: CASSEELRGVYNEQFF. The chain recombines TRBV2 with TRBJ2-1, with 8 positions matching TRBD2. The CDR3 runs 16 residues. The ends lost 3 bases at V and 3 bases at J; junction bases unmatched: 7. Germline values: CDR1 SNHLY, CDR2 FYNNEI.